Listed below are T cell receptor beta chains from one sample, sequenced in a study of blood T cell repertoires in COVID-19. Produced via immunoSEQ multiplex PCR; TCRdb's table is partial and in-frame only. The table shows approximately 160,000 clones, with 85% to 95% occurring only once. The material sequenced was peripheral blood. These receptors all come from a woman aged 60-70 years with COVID-19, enrolled during active disease. CDR3s include the opening cysteine and the closing phenylalanine or tryptophan. A D gene is named only where the DNA matches it firmly. Clone size appears in some rows only: once, few, many, or a class for an expanded clone.

>TRBD2|TRBV7-2|once|TRBJ2-7
TGTGCCAGCAGCTTTCAGCGGGGAGGTTACGAGCAGTACTTC
CASSFQRGGYEQYF
>TRBD2|TRBV11-2|-|TRBJ2-7
TGTGCCAGCAGCTCCCTGCGGGGGTTTAGCGACGAGCAGTACTTC
CASSSLRGFSDEQYF
>TRBD1|TRBV6-6|-|TRBJ1-6
TGTGCCTCTGGACTAATAGGGGACAGGGGAAATTCACCCCTCCACTTT
CASGLIGDRGNSPLHF
>TRBD1|TRBV6-5|-|TRBJ1-1
TGTGCCAGCAGTCACAGGGGTCATGGCACTGAAGCTTTCTTT
CASSHRGHGTEAFF
>TRBD1|TRBV4-2|-|TRBJ2-2
TGTGCCAGCAGCCAAGGTCAGGGGGCTTACACCGGGGAGCTGTTTTTT
CASSQGQGAYTGELFF
>-|TRBV6-6|-|TRBJ1-4
TGTGCCAGCAGAAGTCCAGGTGCAACTAATGAAAAACTGTTTTTT
CASRSPGATNEKLFF
>TRBD1|TRBV19|-|TRBJ2-5
TGTGCCAGTAGAGTACAGGGGGCCCAAGAGACCCAGTACTTC
CASRVQGAQETQYF
>TRBD2|TRBV24-1|once|TRBJ2-1
TGTGCCACGTCCGGGACTACATACAATGAGCAGTTCTTC
CATSGTTYNEQFF
>-|TRBV3-1/TRBV3-2|-|TRBJ1-2
TGTGCCAGCAGCCAAGCAGGGGATCATGGCTACACCTTC
CASSQAGDHGYTF
>-|TRBV7-9|-|TRBJ1-5
TGTGCCAGCAGCTTCGCAGTCAGCAATCAGCCCCAGCATTTT
CASSFAVSNQPQHF
>TRBD1|TRBV27|-|TRBJ1-5
TGTGCCAGCAGTCAGGACAGGCGACTAAATCAGCCCCAGCATTTT
CASSQDRRLNQPQHF
>-|TRBV4-1|-|TRBJ1-5
TGCGCCAGCAGCCAAGAGTTGACAGAGGTTAGTCAGCCCCAGCATTTT
CASSQELTEVSQPQHF
>-|TRBV6-2/TRBV6-3|-|TRBJ1-1
TGTGCCAGCAGTTACTACAGGTGGGGCACTGAAGCTTTCTTT
CASSYYRWGTEAFF
>-|TRBV11-3|-|TRBJ1-2
TGTGCCAGCAGCATGCCTCAGGGGTATGGCTACACCTTC
CASSMPQGYGYTF
>-|TRBV9|few|TRBJ1-5
TGTGCCAGCAGTGTTGGTTATGGGTCTAGGCAGCCCCAGCATTTT
CASSVGYGSRQPQHF
>-|TRBV20-1|-|TRBJ1-2
TGCAGTGCTAGTAGGAGGGCTGGAGGCTACACCTTC
CSASRRAGGYTF
>TRBD1|TRBV10-3|-|TRBJ1-1
TGTGCCATCAGTGGACAGGGGCTGAACACTGAAGCTTTCTTT
CAISGQGLNTEAFF
>-|TRBV30|-|TRBJ1-6
TGTGCCTGGAGTTTGGACCGGGGGAGATCACCCCTCCACTTT
CAWSLDRGRSPLHF
>-|TRBV5-6|-|TRBJ1-5
TGTGCCACCCGGTGGGAGGGAAGACAGCCCCAGCATTTT
CATRWEGRQPQHF
>TRBD1|TRBV7-8|once|TRBJ1-6
TGTGCCAGCAGCGTAAGGGACAGCAATTCACCCCTCCACTTT
CASSVRDSNSPLHF
>-|TRBV6-6|-|TRBJ2-2
TGTGCCAGCAGCACGACAGGAGCCAACACCGGGGAGCTGTTTTTT
CASSTTGANTGELFF
>TRBD2|TRBV30|-|TRBJ2-2
TGTGCCTGGAGTGTACAAGCGGGGACGAACACCGGGGAGCTGTTTTTT
CAWSVQAGTNTGELFF
>-|TRBV18|-|TRBJ2-2
TGTGCCAGCTCCACAGGGAGCACCGGGGAGCTGTTTTTT
CASSTGSTGELFF
>-|TRBV9|-|TRBJ1-1
TGTGCCAGCAGCCACGTAGGCCAGGGAGAAGCTTTCTTT
CASSHVGQGEAFF